This passage covers 22 T cell receptor beta chains from one sample sequenced in a study of shared clonotypes between healthy human individuals. Some clones are missing from TCRdb's copy, which holds only in-frame ones; the method was immunoSEQ multiplex PCR. This sample has approximately 470,000 clones, with over 70% found just once. Sequencing was performed on PBMCs. The origin of the receptors is a woman in her thirties or forties in good health. Some clones in this sample may be carry-over from other donors' samples.

The V gene is TRBV29-1, the J gene TRBJ1-2; D is uncertain. From germline, CDR1 is SQVTM and CDR2 ANQGSEA. V lost 4 bases, J lost 4 bases, and 13 bases lay in between. The CDR3 length is 13 residues. The CDR3 region has the DNA TGCAGCGTTGCGGTGGAATGGCCCTATGGCTACACCTTC. Translated: CSVAVEWPYGYTF.

This sequence joins TRBV4-1 and TRBJ1-1; no clear D. The CDR3 contains 12 residues. CDR1 is MGHRA, CDR2 YSYEKL, per germline. Trimming left V 1 base short and J 7 bases short, with 7 bases between. CDR3 in amino acids: CASSQVAGEAFF. The CDR3 coding sequence is TGCGCCAGCAGCCAAGTTGCCGGTGAAGCTTTCTTT.

This clone was seen ten or more times. The chain has TRBV4-1 and TRBJ2-6; 8 bases agree with TRBD2. Trimming at V came to 5 bases and at J to 4 bases, leaving 7 bases not matched to a gene. In germline, CDR1 is MGHRA, CDR2 YSYEKL. CDR3 size: 16 residues. The CDR3 loop is CASSGGLAFGANVLTF. Here the CDR3 DNA reads TGCGCCAGCAGCGGAGGACTAGCATTCGGGGCCAACGTCCTGACTTTC.

V usage is TRBV5-4 and J usage is TRBJ2-5; TRBD2 might be the D (6 bases). Germline V gene sequence: CDR1 SGHNT, CDR2 YYREEE (reference sequence). The CDR3 is 16 amino acids. The V gene lost 4 bases and the J gene lost 2 bases, with 18 bases spanning the gap. Here the CDR3 DNA reads TGTGCCAGCAGCCCCTCCGTAGCGGAGGGGCAAGAGACCCAGTACTTC. This sequence encodes CASSPSVAEGQETQYF.

V usage is TRBV30 and J usage is TRBJ2-5; D uncertain. Trimming removed 5 bases at V and 2 bases at J, with 12 bases between. The CDR3 totals 13 residues. The germline V gene has CDR1 GTSNPN and CDR2 SVGIG (reference sequence). The CDR3 bases are TGTGCCTGGGGCCTTAACCCTCAAGAGACCCAGTACTTC. This encodes CAWGLNPQETQYF.

V usage is TRBV15 and J usage is TRBJ2-7; D ambiguous. CDR1 and CDR2 from the germline V gene are LNHNV and YYDKDF (reference sequence). Trimming left V 5 bases short and J 0 bases short, with 17 bases between. The CDR3 sequence is 16 residues long. The CDR3 DNA reads TGTGCCACCAGCCTCAGTGCCTTGGGGTCCTCCTACGAGCAGTACTTC. Its translation is CATSLSALGSSYEQYF.

The chain is built from TRBV27 and TRBJ1-1; 9 bases line up with TRBD1. V was clipped by 7 bases and J by 6 bases; unmatched bases: 3. The germline CDR1 and CDR2 sequences are MNHEY and SMNVEV (reference sequence). CDR3 length: 12 residues. This chain's CDR3 is CASKTGGSEAFF. Written as DNA, the CDR3 is TGTGCCAGCAAAACAGGGGGCTCTGAAGCTTTCTTT.

The rearrangement joins TRBV7-9 to TRBJ2-7; 8 bases align to TRBD2. Germline V gene data show CDR1 as SEHNR and CDR2 as FQNEAQ (reference sequence). The CDR3 runs 16 residues. Germline trimming cut 5 bases from V and 3 bases from J; bases unmatched to any gene: 12. CDR3 protein: CASSPYPGLGDYEQYF. The CDR3 DNA sequence: TGTGCCAGCAGCCCCTACCCGGGACTAGGAGACTACGAGCAGTACTTC.

Regarding this clone: A far larger clone is off by one base, so a read error is likely. This sequence joins TRBV2 and TRBJ1-4; 8 bases agree with TRBD1. Unmatched junction bases numbered 6, after V lost 6 bases and J lost 6 bases. The CDR3 is 14 amino acids. Germline V gene data show CDR1 as SNHLY and CDR2 as FYNNEI. The CDR3 bases are TGTGCCAGCAGGGCAGGGGGCAGCGATGAAAAACTGTTTTTT. It yields the protein CASRAGGSDEKLFF.

The rearrangement joins TRBV5-1 to TRBJ2-1, with TRBD1 matching 7 bases. CDR1 SGHRS and CDR2 YFSETQ come from the germline V gene. CDR3 length: 14 residues. V lost 0 bases and J lost 8; bases outside the gene matches: 5. CDR3 sequence (DNA): TGCGCCAGCAGCTTGGCTAGGGGGCGGGATGAGCAGTTCTTC. Protein: CASSLARGRDEQFF.

This chain uses TRBV5-1 with TRBJ2-7; TRBD2 might be the D (5 bases). The V end was cut by 3 bases, the J end by 2 bases, with 15 bases between. This CDR3 region has 15 residues. Germline CDR1 is SGHRS and CDR2 is YFSETQ. Here the CDR3 reads CASSSQPGSTYEQYF. The CDR3 DNA follows: TGCGCCAGCAGCTCCCAACCGGGATCAACCTACGAGCAGTACTTC.

This clone appeared a few times. The identical CDR3 is also encoded by other nucleotide sequences in the sample. CDR3: CASSPRGAEAFF. The CDR3 coding sequence is TGTGCCAGCAGTCCGAGGGGGGCTGAAGCTTTCTTT. The gene calls are TRBV7-2 and TRBJ1-1, with D possibly matching TRBD1 (6 bases). V dropped 6 bases and J dropped 6 bases, with 11 bases sitting between them. This CDR3 contains 12 residues. From germline, CDR1 is SGHTA and CDR2 FQGNSA.

The J gene is TRBJ2-5, the V gene TRBV28, with TRBD2 matching over 16 bases. The V segment lost 6 bases and the J segment 3 bases; nucleotides outside the gene matches: 1. Germline CDR1 is MDHEN and CDR2 is SYDVKM. This CDR3 is 15 amino acids long. CDR3 sequence reads: CASSGTSGREETQYF. DNA of the CDR3: TGTGCCAGCAGCGGGACTAGCGGGAGGGAAGAGACCCAGTACTTC.

The sample holds a few counts of this clone. A far larger clone lies a single base away; this is likely a read error. Other DNA variants within this sample encode the same CDR3. The V gene is TRBV29-1, the J gene TRBJ1-1, with D tentatively TRBD1 (6 bases). V dropped 7 bases and J dropped 11 bases, with 23 bases sitting between them. CDR3 length equals 13 residues. Germline CDR1 is SQVTM and CDR2 is ANQGSEA. This CDR3 is CSALPPTGFRAFF. CDR3 DNA sequence: TGCAGCGCCTTGCCGCCTACAGGGTTTCGCGCTTTCTTT.

V and J are TRBV28 and TRBJ2-7, with D perhaps matching TRBD2 (6 bases). V was cut by 6 bases and J by 7 bases, with 22 bases left in between. The germline gives CDR1 MDHEN, CDR2 SYDVKM. The CDR3 runs to 15 residues. In DNA form, the CDR3 reads TGTGCCAGCAGCCAAATGCGGGGCCACCCCAGGGAGCAGTACTTC. Its protein product is CASSQMRGHPREQYF.

This chain connects TRBV4-1 to TRBJ2-1; the D call may be TRBD1 or TRBD2 (5 bases each). Germline loops: CDR1 MGHRA, CDR2 YSYEKL. The length of the CDR3 is 15 residues. V dropped 0 bases and J dropped 10 bases, with 16 bases sitting between them. CDR3 amino acids: CASSQEGARGWEQFF. For the CDR3, the DNA is TGCGCCAGCAGCCAAGAAGGCGCGAGGGGCTGGGAGCAGTTCTTC.

This clone was seen just once. This sequence joins TRBV19 and TRBJ2-1; 7 bases are shared with TRBD2. The CDR3 covers 16 residues. Germline V CDR1 and CDR2: LNHDA, SQIVND (reference sequence). V gave up 4 bases and J gave up 3 bases; unmatched junction bases: 9. DNA of the CDR3: TGTGCCAGTAGTACACAGACCGGGACTATCTACAATGAGCAGTTCTTC. Its translation: CASSTQTGTIYNEQFF.

The rearrangement joins TRBV4-1 to TRBJ2-5; D ambiguous. The CDR3 runs 14 residues. The germline CDR1 and CDR2 sequences are MGHRA and YSYEKL. The germline V and J ends were trimmed by 0 bases and 3 bases, with 8 bases remaining between them. CDR3 residues: CASSQELGKETQYF. CDR3 nucleotide sequence: TGCGCCAGCAGCCAAGAACTGGGGAAAGAGACCCAGTACTTC.

V usage is TRBV6-1 and J usage is TRBJ1-2; possibly TRBD1 for D (6 bases). The CDR3 loop spans 15 amino acids. The V end was cut by 10 bases, the J end by 4 bases, with 22 bases between. CDR1 is MNHNS, CDR2 SASEGT, per germline. The CDR3: CATNVQGVQGYGYTF. CDR3 coding DNA: TGTGCCACCAATGTACAGGGCGTCCAGGGCTATGGCTACACCTTC.

V is TRBV2 and J is TRBJ2-7; D unclear. The length of the CDR3 is 14 residues. CDR1 is SNHLY and CDR2 is FYNNEI in the germline V gene. V was shortened by 3 bases and J by 2 bases, with 11 bases between the two germline ends. The CDR3 loop reads CASSDPNDTYEQYF. The CDR3 bases are TGTGCCAGCAGTGATCCGAACGATACCTACGAGCAGTACTTC.

This clone is a singleton in its sample. The V gene is TRBV19, the J gene TRBJ1-1; D unclear. This CDR3 comprises 15 residues. Between the trimmed V and J ends, which lost 4 bases and 1 base, there was a span of 13 bases. The germline V gene has CDR1 LNHDA and CDR2 SQIVND (reference sequence). The CDR3 here is CASSTHPPGNTEAFF. For the CDR3, the DNA is TGTGCCAGTAGTACCCATCCGCCGGGGAACACTGAAGCTTTCTTT.

This clone has a handful of counts. The chain combines TRBV28 with TRBJ2-7, with D maybe TRBD2 (6 bases). Germline loops: CDR1 MDHEN, CDR2 SYDVKM. CDR3 length: 15 amino acids. Trimming shortened V by 6 bases and J by 2 bases, and 17 bases separated the two germline ends. As DNA, the CDR3 is TGTGCCAGCAGCACCCACGGCGGGAACACCTACGAGCAGTACTTC. Translating it yields CASSTHGGNTYEQYF.